This T cell receptor beta chain was retrieved from a study of metastatic and nonmetastatic thyroid tumors. Study overall: Repertoire comparison spanned blood and tumor or nodule tissue of malignant and benign thyroid patients. General study results and limits: Reported TCR beta diversity, measured in blood and tumor, was significantly higher for malignant thyroid tumors than for benign nodules.

This clone was seen a handful of times. Its antigen is unidentified. Not a single patient had been given any form of treatment at any point before undergoing thyroid surgery. Original processing methods: A papillary thyroid cancer distant-metastasis classifier was built from CDR3 differences across clinicopathological groups. TCRdb reanalyzed the PCR reads with MiXCR. It is TCRdb's table, rather than the study itself, that gives the V and J calls and clone size. The sample shows 15,000 or so clones, approximately 30% of them seen only once. Germline assignment: CDR1 LNHDA and CDR2 SQIVND (reference sequence). V lost 7 bases, J lost 4 bases, and 16 bases lay in between. The CDR3 is 14 amino acids.

Sequencing input: tumor tissue. This TCR was sampled from a male donor with papillary thyroid cancer or a benign thyroid nodule (not recorded which). Some clones in this sample may be carry-over from other donors' samples. V and J are TRBV19 and TRBJ1-1; weak D call: TRBD1 (6 bases). Written as DNA, the CDR3 is TGTGCCAGTACACTCGGTGGGGGCGGCACTGAAGCTTTCTTT. Amino acid sequence: CASTLGGGGTEAFF.